The 3 T cell receptor beta chains below were found in one sample sequenced in a study of technical replicates of blood from a few donors. Libraries were prepared by immunoSEQ multiplex PCR; TCRdb keeps only in-frame clonotypes and omits some of them. The sample holds under 100,000 clones, roughly 85% seen once. Sequenced input: PBMCs. The receptor source for this set is a human donor in good health. Some clones in this sample may be carry-over from other donors' samples.

The V call is TRBV7-9, the J call TRBJ2-7, with D hard to call. Germline CDR1 reads SEHNR; CDR2 reads FQNEAQ (reference sequence). The V end was cut by 5 bases, the J end by 3 bases, with 2 bases between. The CDR3 covers 10 residues. For the CDR3, the DNA is TGTGCCAGCAGCCTCTACGAGCAGTACTTC. Amino acids: CASSLYEQYF.

V and J are TRBV7-8 and TRBJ2-5, with 10 bases fitting TRBD2. There are 14 residues in the CDR3. The germline V gene has CDR1 SGHVS and CDR2 FQNEAQ. The trim removed 2 bases at V and 7 bases at J, leaving 4 bases unmatched. CDR3 in DNA: TGTGCCAGCAGCTTAAGTTCTAGCGGGAGGACCCAGTACTTC. Its translation: CASSLSSSGRTQYF.

For the CDR3, the DNA is TGCAGCGTTGATAGCGGTAGCACAGATACGCAGTATTTT. As protein: CSVDSGSTDTQYF. This chain links TRBV29-1 with TRBJ2-3, with D tentatively TRBD2 (6 bases). The V and J ends lost 3 bases and 0 bases respectively, with 7 bases between them. This CDR3 comprises 13 residues. Germline V gives CDR1 SQVTM, CDR2 ANQGSEA.